Each of the 15 T cell receptor beta chains below was sequenced from the same sample in a study of T cells in Graves' hyperthyroidism and ophthalmopathy. From RNA transcripts, TCR beta CDR3 regions were amplified. TCR CDR3 regions were first amplified by RT-PCR with HTBI primers. A single record per CDR3 protein comes from TCRdb applying MiXCR to the multiplex PCR reads. The sample has 150,000 to 200,000 distinct CDR3 sequences; about a sixth are singletons. Sequenced: blood. The receptors here all came from a woman aged 45-65 years with Graves' hyperthyroidism.

This clonotype has a count of ten or more. The gene calls are TRBV19 and TRBJ1-1, with TRBD1 identical over 8 bases. Germline V gene lookup returns CDR1 LNHDA and CDR2 SQIVND (reference sequence). This CDR3 is 14 amino acids long. The ends lost 3 bases at V and 6 bases at J; junction bases unmatched: 6. The CDR3 protein is CASSIARGQAEAFF. As DNA, the CDR3 is TGTGCCAGTAGTATTGCCAGGGGGCAAGCTGAAGCTTTCTTT.

The rearrangement uses TRBV9 and TRBJ2-1; 7 positions agree with TRBD1. Germline loops: CDR1 SGDLS, CDR2 YYNGEE. Trimming removed 0 bases from V and 2 bases from J; junction bases left unmatched: 2. This CDR3 has 15 amino acids. The CDR3 DNA follows: TGTGCCAGCAGCGTAGTAACAGGGGCCTACAATGAGCAGTTCTTC. Encoded protein: CASSVVTGAYNEQFF.

About this clonotype: This may be a read error, as it is one base from a much larger clone. The chain employs TRBV28 and TRBJ1-4; TRBD1 matches 9 bases. The CDR3 has 15 residues. Germline CDR1 reads MDHEN; CDR2 reads SYDVKM. In DNA, the CDR3 is TGTGACAGCAGTTACAGAGGGACAGGGAGGGAAAAACTGTTTTTT. Translated, it gives CDSSYRGTGREKLFF.

This clonotype was counted at least ten times. The chain uses TRBV7-3 and TRBJ1-6, with TRBD1 as a possible D gene (6 bases). V was clipped by 10 bases and J by 10 bases, with 23 bases between them. There are 15 residues in the CDR3. Per germline, CDR1 SGHTA and CDR2 FQGTGA. Written as DNA, the CDR3 is TGTGCCAACTCCGGACCCAGGGGCAGCTCCTCACCCCTCCACTTT. Amino acid sequence: CANSGPRGSSSPLHF.

V is TRBV11-2 and J is TRBJ2-7, with D tentatively TRBD2 (6 bases). The CDR3 covers 13 residues. Germline V gene lookup returns CDR1 SGHAT and CDR2 FQNNGV. V dropped 4 bases and J dropped 5 bases, with 12 bases sitting between them. Written as DNA, the CDR3 is TGTGCCAGCAGCTCGGAGGGTGAGGACGAGCAGTACTTC. This sequence encodes CASSSEGEDEQYF.

This clonotype has at least ten counts. This chain joins TRBV5-5 and TRBJ2-5, with 9 nucleotides matching TRBD1. Germline CDR1 SGHKS, CDR2 YYEKEE (reference sequence). The V segment lost 1 base and the J segment 0 bases; nucleotides outside the gene matches: 10. The CDR3 extends over 18 amino acids. CDR3 coding DNA: TGTGCCAGCAGCTTGCGGCGTTCGGGACAGGGCTACCAAGAGACCCAGTACTTC. Its translation: CASSLRRSGQGYQETQYF.

This clonotype was counted many times. The rearrangement links TRBV13 to TRBJ2-7; 9 bases fit TRBD1. With V trimmed by 4 bases and J by 7 bases, 5 bases remained unmatched. The CDR3 is 13 amino acids. In germline, CDR1 is PRHDT, CDR2 FYEKMQ (reference sequence). CDR3: CASSWTGVEEQYF. In DNA form, the CDR3 reads TGTGCCAGCAGCTGGACAGGGGTGGAAGAGCAGTACTTC.

In its sample, this clonotype was seen many times. The V and J genes are TRBV19 and TRBJ2-2; perhaps TRBD1 as D (6 bases). The germline V and J ends were trimmed by 9 bases and 1 base, with 21 bases remaining between them. CDR3 length equals 17 residues. Germline V CDR1 and CDR2: LNHDA, SQIVND (reference sequence). The CDR3 sequence: CASQGRRQAMNTGELFF. In DNA, the CDR3 is TGTGCCAGCCAAGGAAGAAGACAGGCCATGAACACCGGGGAGCTGTTTTTT.

This clonotype showed up just a few times. The V call is TRBV19, the J call TRBJ2-1; no clear D gene. Germline V CDR1 and CDR2: LNHDA, SQIVND (reference sequence). V lost 3 bases to trimming and J lost 5 bases, with 11 bases between them. The CDR3 is 14 amino acids. This CDR3 is CASSIGRSNNEQFF. The CDR3 DNA reads TGTGCCAGTAGTATTGGCAGGAGTAACAATGAGCAGTTCTTC.

This clonotype was seen at least ten times. The rearrangement links TRBV6-2 or TRBV6-3 to TRBJ2-5; 13 bases are shared with TRBD2. The germline gives CDR1 MNHEY, CDR2 SVGEGT. The CDR3 totals 18 residues. The V gene end was trimmed by 6 bases and the J gene end by 2 bases; junction bases not matched to a gene: 12. CDR3 protein: CASSSPGLAGVFQETQYF. CDR3 nucleotide sequence: TGTGCCAGCAGCAGCCCCGGACTAGCGGGGGTGTTTCAAGAGACCCAGTACTTC.

In this sample, this clonotype turned up many times. The chain combines TRBV7-2 with TRBJ2-2, with D possibly matching TRBD1 (5 bases). Per germline, CDR1 SGHTA and CDR2 FQGNSA. Deletions cut 6 bases from V and 1 base from J, with 6 bases between. This CDR3 spans 13 amino acids. The CDR3 loop reads CASRGENTGELFF. Here the CDR3 DNA reads TGTGCCAGCAGAGGGGAGAACACCGGGGAGCTGTTTTTT.

The chain carries TRBV6-6 and TRBJ1-1; no definite D call. Germline V gene sequence: CDR1 MNHNY, CDR2 SVGAGI (reference sequence). The CDR3 covers 17 residues. V gave up 0 bases and J gave up 2 bases, with 16 bases separating them. In nucleotides, the CDR3 is TGTGCCAGCAGTTACTCTGTAGCGATCAGACCCAACACTGAAGCTTTCTTT. Translated, it gives CASSYSVAIRPNTEAFF.

This clonotype has just a few counts. The genes are TRBV19 and TRBJ2-6; D possibly corresponds to TRBD1 (5 bases). V lost 6 bases and J lost 2, with 5 bases in between. The germline V gene encodes CDR1 LNHDA and CDR2 SQIVND (reference sequence). This CDR3 contains 13 residues. In DNA, the CDR3 is TGTGCCAGTAGGGACACTGGGGCCAACGTCCTGACTTTC. Encoded protein: CASRDTGANVLTF.

This clonotype was counted only a few times. A much larger clone sits a single nucleotide away, making a read error possible. This is likely a read error, given that the CDR3 carries no conserved phenylalanine or tryptophan at its end. The J gene is TRBJ1-2, the V gene TRBV2; D is perhaps TRBD1 (6 bases). Germline CDR1 and CDR2: SNHLY and FYNNEI. V was trimmed by 6 bases and J by 8 bases, leaving 16 bases between them. CDR3 length equals 13 residues. The CDR3 sequence: CASRRQERGGYTL. The CDR3 coding sequence is TGTGCCAGCAGGAGACAGGAGCGAGGGGGCTACACCCTC.

This clonotype has at least ten counts. The V and J genes are TRBV6-1 and TRBJ2-7, with 8 bases lining up with TRBD1. The germline gives CDR1 MNHNS, CDR2 SASEGT. The CDR3 length is 17 residues. V lost 3 bases, J lost 3 bases, and 13 bases stayed unmatched. CDR3 DNA: TGTGCCAGCAGTGATGGTGGATTTCGGACAGGGCGCTACGAGCAGTACTTC. Protein: CASSDGGFRTGRYEQYF.